The clone carrying this T cell receptor (beta chain) was seen repeatedly, ten times or more. The target antigen is unknown. The CDR3 covers 16 residues. The V gene end was trimmed by 3 bases and the J gene end by 1 base; junction bases not matched to a gene: 3. Germline-derived CDR1 and CDR2 are MDHEN and SYDVKM. The TCRbeta library was prepared with unique molecular identifiers. TCRdb reprocessed the PCR reads with MiXCR, giving one entry per CDR3 protein. The sample consists of roughly 48,000 distinct CDR3 sequences, under 6% of them appearing once. This entry belongs to a study of T-cell reconstitution after alpha-beta-depleted transplantation in children. Study-level points and caveats: Alpha-beta T cells about two months after transplant reportedly derived from several hundred expanded graft clones.

The sample in question was PBMCs, mostly from graft donor cells, obtained 60 days after TCRalphabeta/CD19-depleted stem cell transplant. The genes are TRBV28 and TRBJ2-5; 12 bases are a match to TRBD2. The sequence came from a female patient aged 2 to 10 who had a stem cell transplant for aplastic anemia, so the T cells may come from the graft donor. The CDR3 nucleotides are TGTGCCAGCAGTTTGAGGGGACTAGCGGGCCAAGAGACCCAGTACTTC. This gives the protein CASSLRGLAGQETQYF.